Detailed here is one TCR beta chain. The target antigen is unknown. Some clones are missing from TCRdb's copy, which holds only in-frame ones; the method was immunoSEQ multiplex PCR. The data contain approximately 32,000 clones, more than 75% of them singletons. These data are taken from a study of memory B cells and T cells in multiple sclerosis. Study-wide findings and caveats: Normalization was needed because clone-set size differences affected shared clonotype counts.

The CDR3 extends over 18 amino acids. Looked up from germline, CDR1 is MNHEY and CDR2 is SMNVEV (reference sequence). V was pared by 2 bases and J by 4 bases, with 8 bases of the junction left unmatched. CFSE-dim autoproliferating and CFSE-high non-proliferating T cells from unstimulated culture were sequenced separately. Replicate wells were pooled after six to eight days of stimulus-free culture of approximately 50 million CFSE-labeled PBMCs. PBMCs were labeled with 0.45 to 0.6 uM CFSE and cultured without exogenous stimuli. The receptor was isolated from a human donor with multiple sclerosis. The specimen sequenced was PBMCs from blood kept in culture. The chain carries TRBV27 and TRBJ2-1; the match to TRBD2 covers 13 bases. CDR3 region: CASSLDWTSGSLYNEQFF. CDR3 coding DNA: TGTGCCAGCAGTTTAGACTGGACTAGCGGGAGTTTGTACAATGAGCAGTTCTTC.